A single sample gave rise to the 22 T cell receptor beta chains below, sequenced in a study of tumor-infiltrating lymphocytes in primary liver carcinoma. Germline DNA was extracted alongside blood RNA, which was obtained from unsorted whole blood. The investigators made TCR beta cDNA from about 500 ng total RNA, using a constant-region primer. What produced the TCR beta libraries was three nested multiplex PCR rounds using slightly modified ARM-PCR. A C-beta reverse primer was combined with TRBV1-TRBV30 forward primers in the first two PCR rounds, and each round had about 10 cycles. TCRdb re-called the multiplex PCR reads with MiXCR, one entry per CDR3 protein. The data show 310,000 or so distinct CDR3 sequences, with 50% to 75% seen just once and about 17% held by the top ten. The sequenced sample consisted of peripheral blood. Receptors originate from a woman in her twenties or thirties with primary liver carcinoma and hepatitis B virus infection.

This clonotype was recorded many times. V and J are TRBV6-2 or TRBV6-3 and TRBJ2-3; D uncertain. The length of the CDR3 is 12 residues. Germline V lookup: CDR1 MNHEY, CDR2 SVGEGT. Trimming took 5 bases from V and 5 from J, leaving 8 bases between them. The CDR3 bases are TGTGCCAGCAGTCCGGACGGAGATACGCAGTATTTT. Translating it yields CASSPDGDTQYF.

This clonotype showed up many times. CDR3 DNA sequence: TGCAGCGTTGGGGTCGGACCCAATCAGCCCCAGCATTTT. The encoded protein is CSVGVGPNQPQHF. This rearrangement joins TRBV29-1 to TRBJ1-5; D ambiguous. The germline CDR1 and CDR2 sequences are SQVTM and ANQGSEA. The V end was cut by 4 bases, the J end by 3 bases, with 10 bases between. CDR3 length: 13 amino acids.

J is TRBJ2-3 and V is TRBV5-6, with 14 bases that match TRBD2. Germline CDR1 reads SGHDT; CDR2 reads YYEEEE. This CDR3 comprises 17 residues. Losses at the gene ends were 2 bases for V and 4 bases for J; bases not matched to a gene: 6. The CDR3 DNA sequence: TGTGCCAGCAGCTTTTCGGGACTAGCGGGAGTAGCAGATACGCAGTATTTT. Encoded protein: CASSFSGLAGVADTQYF.

The V call is TRBV7-9, the J call TRBJ2-7; TRBD2 agrees at 12 bases. In germline, CDR1 is SEHNR, CDR2 FQNEAQ (reference sequence). This CDR3 region has 17 residues. After removal of 5 bases from V and 5 bases from J, the junction contained 13 bases not matched to a gene. This CDR3 is CASSPKGTSGRKDEQYF. As DNA, the CDR3 is TGTGCCAGCAGCCCCAAGGGAACTAGCGGGAGGAAGGACGAGCAGTACTTC. Combining the CDR3 with reference TRBV7-9 and TRBJ2-7 gives the whole variable domain DTGVSQNPRHKITKRGQNVTFRCDPISEHNRLYWYRQTLGQGPEFLTYFQNEAQLEKSRLLSDRFSAERPKGSFSTLEIQRTEQGDSAMYLCASSPKGTSGRKDEQYFGPGTRLTVT.

Worth noting for this clonotype: A read error may be the cause here, since a much bigger clone is one base away. The chain is built from TRBV4-3 and TRBJ2-3; TRBD1 matches at 8 bases. CDR1 is LGHNA and CDR2 is YSLEER in the germline V gene. The CDR3 consists of 16 residues. Here the CDR3 DNA reads TGCGCCAACAGCCAAGATCGACGGACAGGGCCAGATACGCAGTATTTT. This translates into CANSQDRRTGPDTQYF.

As concerns this clonotype: With a much larger clone just one base away, this may be a read error. V usage is TRBV29-1 and J usage is TRBJ1-2; D is unclear. CDR1 is SQVTM and CDR2 is ANQGSEA in the germline V gene. The CDR3 has 13 amino acids. V lost 2 bases and J 7 bases, leaving 14 bases between the germline ends. CDR3 DNA: TGCAGCGTTGAAAACGGCGGGATGGGTGGCTACACCTTC. Its protein product is CSVENGGMGGYTF.

Note on this clonotype: It may be a read error: a sequence one base away is much more abundant. The chain couples TRBV6-1 to TRBJ2-7; D possibly matches TRBD1 or TRBD2 (5 bases each). Germline lookup yields CDR1 MNHNS and CDR2 SASEGT. CDR3 size: 10 residues. The chain's CDR3 is CTSSEGTQYF. The CDR3 bases are TGTACCAGCAGTGAAGGGACGCAGTACTTC.

Remarks on this clonotype: An end of the junction does not agree with germline; a read error may underlie this. The chain employs TRBV5-4 and TRBJ2-4; 9 nucleotides line up with TRBD1. Looked up from germline, CDR1 is SGHNT and CDR2 is YYREEE (reference sequence). This CDR3 spans 12 amino acids. The CDR3 protein is CSSSVDRGIQYF. The CDR3 DNA reads as TGTTCCAGTAGCGTCGACAGGGGGATTCAGTACTTC.

This clonotype came up a few times. The J gene is TRBJ2-5, the V gene TRBV14; 11 positions agree with TRBD1. Trimming removed 3 bases from V and 0 bases from J; junction bases left unmatched: 6. CDR1 is SGHDN and CDR2 is FVKESK in the germline V gene. The CDR3 loop spans 17 amino acids. The CDR3, as DNA: TGTGCCAGCAGCCACGTGGACAGGGGGCCGTACCAAGAGACCCAGTACTTC. Residues: CASSHVDRGPYQETQYF. Complete variable domain (other parts from reference TRBV14 and TRBJ2-5): EAGVTQFPSHSVIEKGQTVTLRCDPISGHDNLYWYRRVMGKEIKFLLHFVKESKQDESGMPNNRFLAERTGGTYSTLKVQPAELEDSGVYFCASSHVDRGPYQETQYFGPGTRLLVL.

Many counts were recorded for this clonotype. In DNA form, the CDR3 reads TGTGCCAGCACCCACTGGGGACGAGGTCGTTACGAGCAGTACTTC. Translation gives CASTHWGRGRYEQYF. The rearrangement links TRBV11-2 to TRBJ2-7; D may correspond to TRBD1 or TRBD2 (5 bases each). From germline, CDR1 is SGHAT and CDR2 FQNNGV. The CDR3 has 15 amino acids. V lost 7 bases, J lost 4 bases, and 20 bases lay in between.

The chain couples TRBV6-5 to TRBJ1-1; D unclear. The CDR3 length is 13 residues. Germline V gene sequence: CDR1 MNHEY, CDR2 SVGAGI. Between the trimmed V and J ends, which lost 4 bases and 4 bases, there was a span of 10 bases. As DNA, the CDR3 is TGTGCCAGCAGTTGGGGATCGACCACTGAAGCTTTCTTT. It translates to CASSWGSTTEAFF.

The rearrangement uses TRBV12-3 or TRBV12-4 and TRBJ2-1; 10 nucleotides match TRBD2. The CDR3 length is 18 residues. V shed 5 bases and J 3 bases; nucleotides not matched to a gene: 13. The CDR3 sequence: CASSARSSGSWVYNEQFF. CDR3 DNA: TGTGCCAGCAGTGCCCGATCTAGCGGGAGCTGGGTCTACAATGAGCAGTTCTTC.

About this clonotype itself: A single base separates this from a much larger clone, so it may be a read error. The J gene is TRBJ2-1, the V gene TRBV29-1, with D tentatively TRBD2 (5 bases). This CDR3 is 13 amino acids long. Per the germline V gene, CDR1 is SQVTM and CDR2 is ANQGSEA. Written as DNA, the CDR3 is TGCAGCGTTCCAAGCGGCGTCTACAATGAGCAGTCCTTC. This encodes CSVPSGVYNEQSF.

This clonotype has a handful of counts. CDR3 region: CASTRDSGIETQYF. The CDR3 region has the DNA TGTGCCAGCACTAGGGACAGCGGGATTGAGACCCAGTACTTC. V gene TRBV6-2 or TRBV6-3 combines with J gene TRBJ2-5; D may be TRBD1 or TRBD2 (7 bases each). CDR3 size: 14 residues. The germline CDR1 and CDR2 sequences are MNHEY and SVGEGT. V was trimmed by 7 bases and J by 5 bases, leaving 17 bases between them.

V usage is TRBV20-1 and J usage is TRBJ1-5; D unclear. Trimming took 3 bases from V and 0 from J, leaving 12 bases between them. The CDR3 has 15 residues. Germline V gene data show CDR1 as DFQATT and CDR2 as SNEGSKA (reference sequence). Here the CDR3 DNA reads TGCAGTGCTAGTGTCCGATCCTATAGCAATCAGCCCCAGCATTTT. Translated, it gives CSASVRSYSNQPQHF.

CDR3 bases: TGTGCCAGCAGCTACATTCTGTGGTTGGGGGAAGACACCGGGGAGCTGTTTTTT. Translated, it gives CASSYILWLGEDTGELFF. The chain combines TRBV14 with TRBJ2-2, with D perhaps matching TRBD1 or TRBD2 (5 bases each). Per germline, CDR1 SGHDN and CDR2 FVKESK. Trimming took off 5 bases at V and 3 bases at J, with 22 bases between the two ends. This CDR3 has 18 amino acids. Drawing the rest from reference TRBV14 and TRBJ2-2, the complete variable domain is EAGVTQFPSHSVIEKGQTVTLRCDPISGHDNLYWYRRVMGKEIKFLLHFVKESKQDESGMPNNRFLAERTGGTYSTLKVQPAELEDSGVYFCASSYILWLGEDTGELFFGEGSRLTVL.

Turning to this clonotype: A junction end diverges from the germline sequence, so it may reflect a read error. The rearrangement joins TRBV6-5 to TRBJ2-5; no clear D gene. Germline CDR1 reads MNHEY; CDR2 reads SVGAGI. The length of the CDR3 is 15 residues. The CDR3 spells CASSPGYGVQEAQYF. The CDR3 coding sequence is TGTGCCAGCAGCCCTGGTTACGGCGTTCAAGAGGCCCAGTACTTC.

As concerns this clonotype: This clone may be a read error of a much larger clone one base away. The chain links TRBV13 to TRBJ2-1, with 12 positions matching TRBD2. Looked up from germline, CDR1 is PRHDT and CDR2 is FYEKMQ (reference sequence). Germline trimming cut 4 bases from V and 8 bases from J; bases unmatched to any gene: 6. The CDR3 loop spans 15 amino acids. The CDR3 bases are TGTGCCAGCAGCTCTAGCGGGAGGGCCGTGGATGAGCAGTTCTTC. Amino acid sequence: CASSSSGRAVDEQFF.

Notes on this clonotype: Its ends do not fully match the called genes, so a read error is possible. The gene calls are TRBV11-2 and TRBJ2-1; the D gene is possibly TRBD2 (6 bases). The germline gives CDR1 SGHAT, CDR2 FQNNGV. This CDR3 has 14 amino acids. The CDR3 protein is CASSLAGAINKQFF. The CDR3 coding sequence is TGTGCCAGCAGCTTAGCGGGAGCTATCAATAAGCAGTTCTTC.

Points on this clonotype: Being one base from a much bigger clone, this may be a read error. The chain is built from TRBV30 and TRBJ1-1; D ambiguous. V shed 1 base and J shed 7 bases, with 13 bases lying between them. The CDR3 extends over 13 amino acids. CDR1 GTSNPN and CDR2 SVGIG come from the germline V gene (reference sequence). DNA of the CDR3: TGTGCCTGGAGTGGTTGGCACCTACATGAAGCTTTCTTT. It specifies CAWSGWHLHEAFF.

About this clonotype itself: A much larger clone lies a single base off, so this may be a read error. Since no conserved phenylalanine or tryptophan closes the CDR3, a read error is the likely cause. The chain uses TRBV6-5 and TRBJ2-1; unclear D gene. This CDR3 has 13 residues. V was shortened by 6 bases and J by 1 base, with 7 bases between the two germline ends. Germline CDR1 MNHEY, CDR2 SVGAGI. The CDR3 reads CASRATSYNEQFL. In nucleotides, the CDR3 is TGTGCCAGCAGGGCAACTTCCTACAATGAGCAGTTCTTA.

This clonotype was seen at least ten times. This chain uses TRBV12-3 or TRBV12-4 with TRBJ1-2; D uncertain. Between the trimmed V and J ends, which lost 5 bases and 1 base, there was a span of 8 bases. This CDR3 spans 13 amino acids. The CDR3 is CASSRRDNYGYTF. CDR3 nucleotide sequence: TGTGCCAGCAGTCGAAGGGATAACTATGGCTACACCTTC.